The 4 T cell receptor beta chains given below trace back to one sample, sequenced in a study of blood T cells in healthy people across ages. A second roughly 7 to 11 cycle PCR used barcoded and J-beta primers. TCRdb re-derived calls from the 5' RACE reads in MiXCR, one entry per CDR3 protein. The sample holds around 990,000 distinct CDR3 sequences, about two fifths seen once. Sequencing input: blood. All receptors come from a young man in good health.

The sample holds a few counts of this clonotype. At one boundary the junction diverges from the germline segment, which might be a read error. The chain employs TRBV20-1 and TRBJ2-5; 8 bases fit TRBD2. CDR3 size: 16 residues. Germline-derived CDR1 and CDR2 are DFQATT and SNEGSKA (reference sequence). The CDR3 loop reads CSARGSGSGDSETQYF. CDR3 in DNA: TGCAGTGCCAGAGGTTCAGGTAGCGGGGATTCAGAGACCCAGTACTTC.

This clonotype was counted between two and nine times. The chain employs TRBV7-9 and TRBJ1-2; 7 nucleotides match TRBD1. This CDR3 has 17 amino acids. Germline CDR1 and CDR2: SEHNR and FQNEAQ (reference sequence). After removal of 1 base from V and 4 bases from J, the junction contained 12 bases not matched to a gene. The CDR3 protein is CASSLGTGPQQIYGYTF. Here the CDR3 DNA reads TGTGCCAGCAGCTTAGGGACAGGACCACAGCAAATCTATGGCTACACCTTC. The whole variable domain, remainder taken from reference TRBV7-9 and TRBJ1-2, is DTGVSQNPRHKITKRGQNVTFRCDPISEHNRLYWYRQTLGQGPEFLTYFQNEAQLEKSRLLSDRFSAERPKGSFSTLEIQRTEQGDSAMYLCASSLGTGPQQIYGYTFGSGTRLTVV.

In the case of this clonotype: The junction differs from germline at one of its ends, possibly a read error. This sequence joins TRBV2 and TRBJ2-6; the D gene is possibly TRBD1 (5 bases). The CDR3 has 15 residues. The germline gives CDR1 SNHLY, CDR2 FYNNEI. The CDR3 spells CARRVRAWRANVLTF. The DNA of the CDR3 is TGTGCCCGCAGGGTCAGGGCTTGGAGGGCCAACGTCCTGACTTTC.

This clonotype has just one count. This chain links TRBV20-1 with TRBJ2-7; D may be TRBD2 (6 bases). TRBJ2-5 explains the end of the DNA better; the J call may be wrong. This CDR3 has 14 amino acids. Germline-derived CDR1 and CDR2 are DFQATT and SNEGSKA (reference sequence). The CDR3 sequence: CSARGGSSIETQYF. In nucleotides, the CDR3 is TGCAGTGCTAGGGGAGGTTCTAGCATAGAGACCCAGTACTTC.